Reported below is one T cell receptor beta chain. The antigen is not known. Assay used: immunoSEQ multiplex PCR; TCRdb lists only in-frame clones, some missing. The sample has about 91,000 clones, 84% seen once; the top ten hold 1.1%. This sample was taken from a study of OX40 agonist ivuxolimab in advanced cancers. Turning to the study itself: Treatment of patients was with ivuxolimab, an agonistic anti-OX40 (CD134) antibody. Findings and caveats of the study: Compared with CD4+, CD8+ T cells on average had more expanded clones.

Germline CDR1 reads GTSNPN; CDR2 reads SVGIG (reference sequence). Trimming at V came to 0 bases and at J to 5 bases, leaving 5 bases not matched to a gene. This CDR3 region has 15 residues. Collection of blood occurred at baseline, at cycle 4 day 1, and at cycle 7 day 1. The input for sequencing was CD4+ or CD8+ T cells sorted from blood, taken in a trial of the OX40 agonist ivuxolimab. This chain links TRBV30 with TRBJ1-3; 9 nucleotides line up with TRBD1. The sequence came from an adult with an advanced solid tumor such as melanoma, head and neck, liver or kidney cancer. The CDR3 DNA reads TGTGCCTGGAGTGTACGGGGACAGGGAAGAAACACCATATATTTT. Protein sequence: CAWSVRGQGRNTIYF.